This T cell receptor (beta chain) was profiled in a study of blood T cell repertoires in COVID-19. A single count supports this clone. The CDR3 contains 13 residues. Germline CDR1 reads LGHDT; CDR2 reads YNNKEL (reference sequence). Trimming stripped 11 bases from V and 6 bases from J, with 14 bases between. TCRdb keeps only in-frame clones here, not all; method: immunoSEQ multiplex PCR. This sample carries approximately 140,000 clones, roughly 81% of them seen once, and the ten largest clones take 6.5% to 8.5%. This TCR came from a human donor with acute or convalescent COVID-19. The donor label of this sample is uncertain. The sample taken for sequencing was peripheral blood. The chain employs TRBV3-1 (or the pseudogene TRBV3-2) and TRBJ1-6, with D perhaps matching TRBD1 (5 bases). The CDR3 coding sequence is TGTGCCGCGGCTGGGGGGGGTAATTCACCCCTCCACTTT. It is translated as CAAAGGGNSPLHF.